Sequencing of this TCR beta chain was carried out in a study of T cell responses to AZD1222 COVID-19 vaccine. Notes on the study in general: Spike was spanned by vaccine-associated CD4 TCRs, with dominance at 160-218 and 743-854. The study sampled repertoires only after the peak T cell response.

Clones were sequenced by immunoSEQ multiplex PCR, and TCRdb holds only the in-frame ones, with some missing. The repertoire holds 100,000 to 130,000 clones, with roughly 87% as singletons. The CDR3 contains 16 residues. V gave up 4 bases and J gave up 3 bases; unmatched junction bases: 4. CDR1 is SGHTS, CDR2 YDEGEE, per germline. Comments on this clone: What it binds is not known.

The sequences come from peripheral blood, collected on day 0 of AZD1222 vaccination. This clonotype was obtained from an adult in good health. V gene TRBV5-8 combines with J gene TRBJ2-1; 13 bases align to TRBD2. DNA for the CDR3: TGTGCCAGCAGCGGGGGGACTAGCGGGGACTACAATGAGCAGTTCTTC. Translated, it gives CASSGGTSGDYNEQFF.